The 30 T cell receptor beta chains listed next were all sequenced from one sample in a study of blood T cell repertoires in COVID-19. Only in-frame clones appear in the TCRdb table, and some are missing; sequencing was by immunoSEQ multiplex PCR. The table shows 270,000 or so clones, with around 92% occurring only once. The material sequenced was peripheral blood. These receptors were collected from a woman aged 25 to 39 with COVID-19, enrolled during active disease.

The chain joins TRBV2 to TRBJ2-7, with 10 nucleotides matching TRBD2. CDR3 size: 14 residues. Germline V gene sequence: CDR1 SNHLY, CDR2 FYNNEI. V shed 8 bases, J shed 2 bases, and the junction held 6 bases outside the gene matches. CDR3 bases: TGTGCCAGCCTGGGACTAGCGCGCCCCTACGAGCAGTACTTC. It yields the protein CASLGLARPYEQYF.

V gene TRBV18 combines with J gene TRBJ2-1; 9 nucleotides line up with TRBD2. The germline V gene encodes CDR1 KGHSH and CDR2 LQKENI. V trimming: 2 bases; J trimming: 4 bases; junction bases outside the gene matches: 9. CDR3 size: 17 residues. CDR3 in amino acids: CASSPVLAGNGYNEQFF. The CDR3, as DNA: TGTGCCAGCTCACCAGTCCTAGCGGGGAACGGGTACAATGAGCAGTTCTTC.

The V call is TRBV19, the J call TRBJ1-5; D is unclear. The V and J ends lost 4 bases and 1 base respectively, with 5 bases between them. The CDR3 loop spans 13 amino acids. Per germline, CDR1 LNHDA and CDR2 SQIVND (reference sequence). The CDR3 DNA is TGTGCCAGTAGTAGGCAGAGCAATCAGCCCCAGCATTTT. It encodes CASSRQSNQPQHF.

The chain recombines TRBV10-2 with TRBJ2-1; a possible D gene is TRBD1 (6 bases). Trimming stripped 3 bases from V and 2 bases from J, with 17 bases between. There are 17 residues in the CDR3. Germline lookup yields CDR1 WSHSY and CDR2 SAAADI. CDR3 sequence: CASSDGDKETAYNEQFF. As DNA, the CDR3 is TGCGCCAGCAGTGATGGGGACAAGGAAACAGCCTACAATGAGCAGTTCTTC.

V gene TRBV24-1 combines with J gene TRBJ1-1; D gene unclear. The CDR3 spans 13 residues. The germline V and J ends were trimmed by 3 bases and 2 bases, with 6 bases remaining between them. Germline V lookup: CDR1 KGHDR, CDR2 SFDVKD. CDR3 sequence (DNA): TGTGCCACCAGTGATGGCCTTAACACTGAAGCTTTCTTT. Its protein product is CATSDGLNTEAFF.

The CDR3 nucleotides read TGTGCCAGCAGTGATCGGACAGGGGGCGCATCTGGCTACACCTTC. Amino acid sequence: CASSDRTGGASGYTF. V and J are TRBV2 and TRBJ1-2; 11 nucleotides agree with TRBD1. J lost 7 bases, V lost 3 bases, and 7 bases had no gene match. The germline V gene has CDR1 SNHLY and CDR2 FYNNEI. CDR3 size: 15 residues.

The chain employs TRBV5-1 and TRBJ2-2; D possibly corresponds to TRBD2 (7 bases). CDR1 is SGHRS, CDR2 YFSETQ, per germline. V was clipped by 2 bases and J by 2 bases, with 13 bases between them. This CDR3 spans 16 amino acids. CDR3: CASSFGLGGNTGELFF. DNA of the CDR3: TGCGCCAGCAGCTTCGGACTAGGGGGAAACACCGGGGAGCTGTTTTTT.

This chain connects TRBV3-1 (or the pseudogene TRBV3-2) to TRBJ1-1; weak D call: TRBD1 (6 bases). The CDR3 runs 14 residues. Trimming left V 2 bases short and J 3 bases short, with 10 bases between. Germline-derived CDR1 and CDR2 are LGHDT and YNNKEL (reference sequence). CDR3 nucleotide sequence: TGTGCCAGCAGCCAAACCGAGGGGGACACTGAAGCTTTCTTT. Amino acids: CASSQTEGDTEAFF.

The V gene is TRBV5-1, the J gene TRBJ2-3; weak D call: TRBD2 (5 bases). Trimming shortened V by 5 bases and J by 1 base, and 14 bases separated the two germline ends. The CDR3 runs to 15 residues. Germline V gene data show CDR1 as SGHRS and CDR2 as YFSETQ. Here the CDR3 reads CASRADGKRTDTQYF. The CDR3 nucleotides are TGCGCCAGCAGAGCGGACGGAAAACGCACAGATACGCAGTATTTT.

The chain is built from TRBV5-6 and TRBJ1-2; TRBD1 matches at 8 bases. Germline-derived CDR1 and CDR2 are SGHDT and YYEEEE. CDR3 size: 15 residues. J lost 5 bases, V lost 4 bases, and 10 bases had no gene match. The CDR3 bases are TGTGCCAGCAGCCAGACCGGGACAGGCTGGTATGGCTACACCTTC. Amino acid sequence: CASSQTGTGWYGYTF. Variable domain in full (rest from reference TRBV5-6 and TRBJ1-2): DAGVTQSPTHLIKTRGQQVTLRCSPKSGHDTVSWYQQALGQGPQFIFQYYEEEERQRGNFPDRFSGHQFPNYSSELNVNALLLGDSALYLCASSQTGTGWYGYTFGSGTRLTVV.

The chain is built from TRBV5-1 and TRBJ1-4, with D perhaps matching TRBD1 (5 bases). This CDR3 is 13 amino acids long. Trimming left V 4 bases short and J 12 bases short, with 16 bases between. Germline values: CDR1 SGHRS, CDR2 YFSETQ. CDR3 sequence (DNA): TGCGCCAGCAGCGGAGGCTGGGGGGGGGAACTGTTTTTT. Translating it yields CASSGGWGGELFF. The variable domain in full, completed from reference TRBV5-1 and TRBJ1-4, reads KAGVTQTPRYLIKTRGQQVTLSCSPISGHRSVSWYQQTPGQGLQFLFEYFSETQRNKGNFPGRFSGRQFSNSRSEMNVSTLELGDSALYLCASSGGWGGELFFGSGTQLSVL.

V and J are TRBV4-1 and TRBJ2-5; 11 positions match TRBD2. The CDR3 totals 16 residues. The trim removed 7 bases at V and 5 bases at J, leaving 12 bases unmatched. Germline V lookup: CDR1 MGHRA, CDR2 YSYEKL. The CDR3 DNA is TGCGCCAGCACTCAAGATCCGGGACTAGCGGCGGAGACCCAGTACTTC. Translated: CASTQDPGLAAETQYF.

V usage is TRBV27 and J usage is TRBJ1-3; tentatively, D is TRBD1 (5 bases). The germline V gene has CDR1 MNHEY and CDR2 SMNVEV (reference sequence). The CDR3 has 16 amino acids. Deletions cut 4 bases from V and 2 bases from J, with 15 bases between. For the CDR3, the DNA is TGTGCCAGCAGTTGGGGAAGACCAGGGACTGGAAACACCATATATTTT. This translates into CASSWGRPGTGNTIYF.

The V and J genes are TRBV19 and TRBJ2-7; unclear D gene. The germline CDR1 and CDR2 sequences are LNHDA and SQIVND (reference sequence). There are 11 residues in the CDR3. Trimming took off 4 bases at V and 4 bases at J, with 5 bases between the two ends. Here the CDR3 DNA reads TGTGCCAGTAGTAACAAATACGAGCAGTACTTC. This gives the protein CASSNKYEQYF.

The chain joins TRBV3-1 (or the pseudogene TRBV3-2) to TRBJ2-3, with 10 bases identical to TRBD1. CDR1 is LGHDT and CDR2 is YNNKEL in the germline V gene (reference sequence). Losses at the gene ends were 4 bases for V and 2 bases for J; bases not matched to a gene: 9. This CDR3 comprises 17 residues. CDR3 nucleotide sequence: TGTGCCAGCAGCCCCTACCCCGGGACAGGGGCCACAGATACGCAGTATTTT. As protein: CASSPYPGTGATDTQYF.

This chain's CDR3 is CASSLRTGMTDTQYF. CDR3 nucleotide sequence: TGCGCCAGCAGCTTAAGGACAGGGATGACAGATACGCAGTATTTT. The J gene is TRBJ2-3, the V gene TRBV5-1, with 8 bases matching TRBD1. CDR1 is SGHRS and CDR2 is YFSETQ in the germline V gene. V lost 2 bases, J lost 3 bases, and 5 bases stayed unmatched. CDR3 length equals 15 residues. Variable domain in full (rest from reference TRBV5-1 and TRBJ2-3): KAGVTQTPRYLIKTRGQQVTLSCSPISGHRSVSWYQQTPGQGLQFLFEYFSETQRNKGNFPGRFSGRQFSNSRSEMNVSTLELGDSALYLCASSLRTGMTDTQYFGPGTRLTVL.

This clone has just one count. The V call is TRBV5-1, the J call TRBJ2-1; 10 bases fit TRBD1. The CDR3 sequence is 15 residues long. J was trimmed by 6 bases and V by 3 bases; bases with no gene match: 6. Germline CDR1 SGHRS, CDR2 YFSETQ. This CDR3 reads CASSWGDRGGNEQFF. CDR3 sequence (DNA): TGCGCCAGCAGCTGGGGGGACAGGGGAGGCAATGAGCAGTTCTTC.

This clone was picked up a small number of times. This sample also contains other DNA sequences that code for the same CDR3. The V call is TRBV18, the J call TRBJ2-2; maybe TRBD1 (6 bases). Germline V lookup: CDR1 KGHSH, CDR2 LQKENI. The germline V and J ends were trimmed by 3 bases and 5 bases, with 13 bases remaining between them. The CDR3 extends over 15 amino acids. The CDR3 DNA follows: TGTGCCAGCTCACCCTCCAGGGGAAGAACCGGGGAGCTGTTTTTT. Its protein product is CASSPSRGRTGELFF.

The gene calls are TRBV5-1 and TRBJ1-1; TRBD1 is a possible D gene (6 bases). The CDR3 runs 15 residues. Germline V gene data show CDR1 as SGHRS and CDR2 as YFSETQ. The V end lost 4 bases, the J end lost 2 bases, and 15 bases lay between the germline ends. The DNA for the CDR3 is TGCGCCAGCAGCGACTGGGGACATTTAAACACTGAAGCTTTCTTT. Its translation is CASSDWGHLNTEAFF.

The V call is TRBV21-1, the J call TRBJ2-2; TRBD2 was called by the table and not checked on the DNA. TRBV21-1 represents a pseudogene. This CDR3 is built from 14 residues. The CDR3 region has the DNA TGTGCCAGCAGCTCCCTGTCGGTGGCCGGGGAGCTGTTTTTT. As protein: CASSSLSVAGELFF.

This sequence joins TRBV27 and TRBJ2-1, with 11 positions matching TRBD2. Germline-derived CDR1 and CDR2 are MNHEY and SMNVEV (reference sequence). The length of the CDR3 is 17 residues. After removal of 6 bases from V and 4 bases from J, the junction contained 11 bases not matched to a gene. The DNA for the CDR3 is TGTGCCAGCAGACTTAGCGGGGGGGCCAGCTTGTACAATGAGCAGTTCTTC. The encoded protein is CASRLSGGASLYNEQFF.

This chain uses TRBV4-2 with TRBJ2-5; D is perhaps TRBD2 (6 bases). This CDR3 is built from 17 residues. The V and J ends lost 0 bases and 5 bases respectively, with 19 bases between them. The germline V gene encodes CDR1 LGHNA and CDR2 YNFKEQ. The CDR3 bases are TGTGCCAGCAGCCAAGATCGAGGTAGCGGTGGCTCGGAGACCCAGTACTTC. It encodes CASSQDRGSGGSETQYF.

This clone has just one count. The chain recombines TRBV27 with TRBJ2-5, with D tentatively TRBD2 (6 bases). Germline V gene sequence: CDR1 MNHEY, CDR2 SMNVEV (reference sequence). The CDR3 is made up of 18 amino acids. V shed 3 bases and J shed 1 base, with 21 bases lying between them. In DNA form, the CDR3 reads TGTGCCAGCAGTTTTATTGGACCAGCGGGCATAATCCAAGAGACCCAGTACTTC. Amino acids: CASSFIGPAGIIQETQYF.

This rearrangement joins TRBV7-9 to TRBJ2-3, with D unresolved. The CDR3 runs 12 residues. Germline V gene sequence: CDR1 SEHNR, CDR2 FQNEAQ (reference sequence). V lost 5 bases and J 3 bases, leaving 6 bases between the germline ends. The chain's CDR3 is CASSRVTDTQYF. DNA for the CDR3: TGTGCCAGCAGCCGAGTAACAGATACGCAGTATTTT. Combining the CDR3 with reference TRBV7-9 and TRBJ2-3 gives the whole variable domain DTGVSQNPRHKITKRGQNVTFRCDPISEHNRLYWYRQTLGQGPEFLTYFQNEAQLEKSRLLSDRFSAERPKGSFSTLEIQRTEQGDSAMYLCASSRVTDTQYFGPGTRLTVL.

The rearrangement uses TRBV7-6 and TRBJ2-2; perhaps TRBD2 as D (6 bases). In germline, CDR1 is SGHVS, CDR2 FNYEAQ. V was clipped by 3 bases and J by 6 bases, with 14 bases between them. The CDR3 totals 15 residues. CDR3 residues: CASSLSGGSAGELFF. CDR3 sequence (DNA): TGTGCCAGCAGCTTGTCCGGGGGTAGCGCCGGGGAGCTGTTTTTT. Together with reference TRBV7-6 and TRBJ2-2, the CDR3 gives the full variable domain: GAGVSQSPRYKVTKRGQDVALRCDPISGHVSLYWYRQALGQGPEFLTYFNYEAQQDKSGLPNDRFSAERPEGSISTLTIQRTEQRDSAMYRCASSLSGGSAGELFFGEGSRLTVL.

The V and J genes are TRBV4-1 and TRBJ2-2; D gene unclear. Trimming left V 3 bases short and J 6 bases short, with 11 bases between. Germline V gene sequence: CDR1 MGHRA, CDR2 YSYEKL. This CDR3 has 14 amino acids. The CDR3 DNA reads as TGCGCCAGCAGCCATGTCGGTTTGTCCGGGGAGCTGTTTTTT. Translated, it gives CASSHVGLSGELFF.

The chain uses TRBV19 and TRBJ1-2, with 10 bases fitting TRBD1. Germline-derived CDR1 and CDR2 are LNHDA and SQIVND (reference sequence). This CDR3 has 14 residues. V was clipped by 5 bases and J by 8 bases; unmatched bases: 8. The CDR3 spells CASSLTGGAEGYTF. The DNA for the CDR3 is TGTGCCAGTAGTCTGACAGGGGGCGCGGAGGGCTACACCTTC.

J is TRBJ1-2 and V is TRBV6-5; D is possibly TRBD1 (5 bases). The ends were cut back, 6 bases at V and 7 bases at J, with 18 bases in the middle. Germline V gives CDR1 MNHEY, CDR2 SVGAGI. CDR3 length equals 14 residues. DNA for the CDR3: TGTGCCAGCAGGGCCGGGACTAATCTTTTTGGCTACACCTTC. Protein sequence: CASRAGTNLFGYTF.

This clone appeared a few times. The V and J genes are TRBV19 and TRBJ1-2, with TRBD1 matching over 9 bases. With V trimmed by 5 bases and J by 4 bases, 5 bases remained unmatched. The CDR3 length is 14 residues. Germline V gives CDR1 LNHDA, CDR2 SQIVND (reference sequence). Here the CDR3 reads CASSPTGGGYGYTF. In DNA, the CDR3 is TGTGCCAGTAGTCCCACAGGGGGCGGCTATGGCTACACCTTC.

V is TRBV30 and J is TRBJ1-5; D not certain. The CDR3 is made up of 14 amino acids. V shed 2 bases and J shed 0 bases, with 8 bases lying between them. Germline CDR1 is GTSNPN and CDR2 is SVGIG (reference sequence). CDR3 amino acids: CAWSPVYSNQPQHF. DNA of the CDR3: TGTGCCTGGAGTCCCGTTTATAGCAATCAGCCCCAGCATTTT.